This T cell receptor (beta chain) was observed in a study of blood T cell repertoires in COVID-19. Study as a whole: Samples representing acute and convalescent COVID-19 were sourced from the United States, Italy and Spain. Sample material is recorded as cDNA or gDNA derived from T cells, B-cell-depleted T cells, or PBMCs.

Assignments of participants to cohorts depended upon their own reported clinical history. CDR1 and CDR2 from the germline V gene are MNHNS and SASEGT. The CDR3 covers 15 residues. V shed 2 bases and J 4 bases; nucleotides not matched to a gene: 5. Authors' methods: Amplified reference gene primers provided the basis for estimating nucleated cell counts. The protocol was immunoSEQ multiplex PCR, while the TCRdb copy is restricted to in-frame clones and leaves out a portion. V and J calls and clone size are those listed in that table; D and trimming were worked out from the DNA. The table has about 400,000 clones, around 90% seen once.

This TCR derives from a woman aged 18-35 years with acute COVID-19. V usage is TRBV6-1 and J usage is TRBJ1-5; 7 nucleotides line up with TRBD1. The specimen sequenced was PBMCs or T cells enriched from blood (not recorded which). The CDR3 is CASSESGTVNQPQHF. The CDR3 DNA reads TGTGCCAGCAGTGAATCCGGGACAGTTAATCAGCCCCAGCATTTT.